This T cell receptor beta chain was sequenced during a study of blood T cell repertoires in COVID-19. CDR1 and CDR2 (germline): SGHTA, FQGNSA. V gave up 0 bases and J gave up 7 bases, with 15 bases separating them. The CDR3 is made up of 15 amino acids. Assay: immunoSEQ multiplex PCR; the TCRdb copy retains only in-frame clones and omits some. The sample yields 100,000 to 150,000 clones, over 75% seen once. The V gene is TRBV7-2, the J gene TRBJ1-2, with D unclear. The source material was peripheral blood. The TCR sequence derives from a man in his thirties or forties with COVID-19, enrolled during active disease. The DNA of the CDR3 is TGTGCCAGCAGCTTAGCTCTAGACCACGTCCCTGGCTACACCTTC. Its translation is CASSLALDHVPGYTF.